This T cell receptor beta chain is drawn from a study of human T cells and chemical hapten exposure. Overall study findings and caveats: No change in TCRs above 1 in 1000 frequency was produced by DPC sensitization.

Time point given: patch test 1, 2 weeks after DPC sensitization. Sample treatment: therapeutic diphenylcyclopropenone sensitization with weekly scalp DPC. As for this clonotype: The antigen is undetermined.

V lost 3 bases and J lost 1, with 19 bases in between. The CDR3 length is 18 residues. CDR1 and CDR2 (germline): LGHNA, YNFKEQ. TCRdb re-called the RACE reads through MiXCR, storing one row per CDR3 protein. Among under 130,000 distinct CDR3 sequences listed, approximately 10% were seen once. This chain links TRBV4-2 with TRBJ2-1, with D perhaps matching TRBD2 (6 bases). Sequencing was performed on whole blood, taken in connection with sensitization to the hapten diphenylcyclopropenone (DPC). The clonotype comes from a woman between 40 and 50 years old with alopecia areata. Some clones in this sample may be carry-over from other donors' samples. CDR3 in DNA: TGTGCCAGCAGCCATCTAATACCAGCCGGGGGATCCTACAATGAGCAGTTCTTC. This translates into CASSHLIPAGGSYNEQFF.